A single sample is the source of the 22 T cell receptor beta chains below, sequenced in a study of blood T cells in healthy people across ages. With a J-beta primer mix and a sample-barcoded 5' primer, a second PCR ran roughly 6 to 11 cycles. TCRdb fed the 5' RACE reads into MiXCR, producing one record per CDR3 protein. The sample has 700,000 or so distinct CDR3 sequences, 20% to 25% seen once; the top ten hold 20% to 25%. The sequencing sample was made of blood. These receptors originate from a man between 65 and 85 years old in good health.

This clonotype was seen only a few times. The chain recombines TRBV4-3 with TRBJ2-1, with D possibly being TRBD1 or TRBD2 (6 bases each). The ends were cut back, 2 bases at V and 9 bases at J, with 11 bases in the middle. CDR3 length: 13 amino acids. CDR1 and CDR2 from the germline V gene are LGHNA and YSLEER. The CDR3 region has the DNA TGCGCCAGCAGCCAATTAACGGGGGCTGAGCAGTTCTTC. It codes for CASSQLTGAEQFF.

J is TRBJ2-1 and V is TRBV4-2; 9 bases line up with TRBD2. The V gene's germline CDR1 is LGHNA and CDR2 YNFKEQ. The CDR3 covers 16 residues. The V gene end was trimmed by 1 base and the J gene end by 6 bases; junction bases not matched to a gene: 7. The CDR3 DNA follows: TGTGCCAGCAGCCAAGTCGGACTTAGCGGGGGCAATGAGCAGTTCTTC. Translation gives CASSQVGLSGGNEQFF.

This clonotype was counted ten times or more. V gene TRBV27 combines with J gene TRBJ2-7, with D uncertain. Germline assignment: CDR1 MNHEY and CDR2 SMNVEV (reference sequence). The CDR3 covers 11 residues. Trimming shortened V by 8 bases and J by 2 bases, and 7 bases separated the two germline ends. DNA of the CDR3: TGTGCCAGCGGCCTACCCTACGAGCAGTACTTC. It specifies CASGLPYEQYF.

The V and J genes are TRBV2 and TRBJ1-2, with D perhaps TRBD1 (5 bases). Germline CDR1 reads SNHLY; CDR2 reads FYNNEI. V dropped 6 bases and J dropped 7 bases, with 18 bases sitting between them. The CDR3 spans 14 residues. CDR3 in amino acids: CASSFGGIVGGYTF. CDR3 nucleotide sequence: TGTGCCAGCAGCTTTGGGGGTATAGTAGGTGGCTACACCTTC.

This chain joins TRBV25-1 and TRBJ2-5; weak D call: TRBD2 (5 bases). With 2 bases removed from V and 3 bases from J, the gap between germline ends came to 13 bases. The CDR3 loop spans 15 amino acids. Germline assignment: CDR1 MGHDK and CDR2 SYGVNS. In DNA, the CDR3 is TGTGCCAGCAGTGAACTAGTCTTCGGGAAAGAGACCCAGTACTTC. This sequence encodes CASSELVFGKETQYF.

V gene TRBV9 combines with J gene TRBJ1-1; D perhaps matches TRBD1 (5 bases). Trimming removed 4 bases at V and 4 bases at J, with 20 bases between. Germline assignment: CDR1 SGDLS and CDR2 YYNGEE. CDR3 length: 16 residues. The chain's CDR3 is CASSQRASGGITEAFF. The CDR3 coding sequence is TGTGCCAGCAGCCAGAGGGCCAGCGGGGGAATCACTGAAGCTTTCTTT.

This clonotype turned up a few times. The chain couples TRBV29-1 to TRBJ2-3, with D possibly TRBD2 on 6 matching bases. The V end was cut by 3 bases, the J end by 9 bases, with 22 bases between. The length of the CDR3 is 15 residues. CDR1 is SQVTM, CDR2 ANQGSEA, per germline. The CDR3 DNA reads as TGCAGCGTTGACATGTTTGGAGGGATCTCTGAGACGCAGTATTTT. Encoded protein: CSVDMFGGISETQYF.

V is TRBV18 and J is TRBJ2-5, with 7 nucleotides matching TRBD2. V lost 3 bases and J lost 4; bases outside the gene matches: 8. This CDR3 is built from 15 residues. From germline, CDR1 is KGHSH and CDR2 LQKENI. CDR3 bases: TGTGCCAGCTCACCGATCCGGGAGGCTCCAGAGACCCAGTACTTC. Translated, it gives CASSPIREAPETQYF.

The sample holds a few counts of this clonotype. In nucleotides, the CDR3 is TGTGCCAGCAGCTTGGCTGATGGGGAGACCCAGTACTTC. Encoded protein: CASSLADGETQYF. This rearrangement joins TRBV5-4 to TRBJ2-7, with D unresolved. The DNA end is more similar to TRBJ2-5, so the J call may be wrong. Per the germline V gene, CDR1 is SGHNT and CDR2 is YYREEE (reference sequence). This CDR3 is 13 amino acids long.

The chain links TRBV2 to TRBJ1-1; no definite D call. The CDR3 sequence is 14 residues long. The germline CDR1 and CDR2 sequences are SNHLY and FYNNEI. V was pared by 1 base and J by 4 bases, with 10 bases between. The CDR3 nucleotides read TGTGCCAGCAGTGAAGTGGGGTTAAGCACTGAAGCTTTCTTT. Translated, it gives CASSEVGLSTEAFF.

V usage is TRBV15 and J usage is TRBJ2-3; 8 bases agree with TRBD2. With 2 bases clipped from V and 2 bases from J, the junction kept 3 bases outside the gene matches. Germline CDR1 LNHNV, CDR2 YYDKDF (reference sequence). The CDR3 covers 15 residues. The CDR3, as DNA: TGTGCCACCAGCAGATTAGCGGGACACACAGATACGCAGTATTTT. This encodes CATSRLAGHTDTQYF.

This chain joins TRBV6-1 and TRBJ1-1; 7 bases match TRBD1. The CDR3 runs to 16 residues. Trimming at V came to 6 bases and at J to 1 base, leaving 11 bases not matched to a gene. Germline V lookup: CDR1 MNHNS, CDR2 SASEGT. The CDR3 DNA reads TGTGCCAGCAGCCGGATGATAACAGGGGCGAACACTGAAGCTTTCTTT. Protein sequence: CASSRMITGANTEAFF.

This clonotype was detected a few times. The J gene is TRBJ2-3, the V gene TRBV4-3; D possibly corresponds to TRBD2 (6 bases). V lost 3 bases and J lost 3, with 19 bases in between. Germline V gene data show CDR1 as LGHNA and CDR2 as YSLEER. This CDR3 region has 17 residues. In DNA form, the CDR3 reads TGCGCCAGCAGCCAGCTCCTTAGCGGAGAGCCGACAGATACGCAGTATTTT. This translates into CASSQLLSGEPTDTQYF.

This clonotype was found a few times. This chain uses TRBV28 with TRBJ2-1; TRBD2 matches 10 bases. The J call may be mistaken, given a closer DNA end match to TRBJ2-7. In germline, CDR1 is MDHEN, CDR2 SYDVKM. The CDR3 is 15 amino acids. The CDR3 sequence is CATLFSGGLTYEQYF. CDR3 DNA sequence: TGTGCCACCCTTTTTAGCGGGGGGCTAACCTACGAGCAGTACTTC.

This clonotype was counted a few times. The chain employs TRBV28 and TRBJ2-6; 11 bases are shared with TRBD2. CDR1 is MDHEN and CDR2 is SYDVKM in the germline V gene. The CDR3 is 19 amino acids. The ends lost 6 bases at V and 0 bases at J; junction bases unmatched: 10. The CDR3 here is CASSLLAGATNSGANVLTF. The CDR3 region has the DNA TGTGCCAGCAGCCTACTAGCGGGGGCCACCAACTCTGGGGCCAACGTCCTGACTTTC.

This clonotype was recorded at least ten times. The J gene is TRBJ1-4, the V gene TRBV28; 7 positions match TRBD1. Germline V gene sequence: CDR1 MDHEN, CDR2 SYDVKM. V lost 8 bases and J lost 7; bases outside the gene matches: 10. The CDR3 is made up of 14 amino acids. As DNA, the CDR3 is TGTGCCAGCTCTTCTGGCAGGGACAGTGAAAAACTGTTTTTT. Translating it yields CASSSGRDSEKLFF. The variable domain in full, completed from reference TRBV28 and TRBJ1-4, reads DVKVTQSSRYLVKRTGEKVFLECVQDMDHENMFWYRQDPGLGLRLIYFSYDVKMKEKGDIPEGYSVSREKKERFSLILESASTNQTSMYLCASSSGRDSEKLFFGSGTQLSVL.

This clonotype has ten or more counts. CDR3 nucleotides: TGTGCCAGCAGTTTAGACATCTCCCTACCGGGCCCTGAAGCTTTCTTT. This encodes CASSLDISLPGPEAFF. V and J are TRBV12-3 or TRBV12-4 and TRBJ1-1; D uncertain. CDR3 length: 16 amino acids. The ends were cut back, 1 base at V and 6 bases at J, with 18 bases in the middle.

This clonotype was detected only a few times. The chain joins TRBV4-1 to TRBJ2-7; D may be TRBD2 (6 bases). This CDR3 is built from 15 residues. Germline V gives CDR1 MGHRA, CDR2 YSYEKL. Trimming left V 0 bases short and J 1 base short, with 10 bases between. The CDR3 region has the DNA TGCGCCAGCAGCCAAGAACGGGCGGGGTCCTACGAGCAGTACGTC. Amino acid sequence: CASSQERAGSYEQYV.

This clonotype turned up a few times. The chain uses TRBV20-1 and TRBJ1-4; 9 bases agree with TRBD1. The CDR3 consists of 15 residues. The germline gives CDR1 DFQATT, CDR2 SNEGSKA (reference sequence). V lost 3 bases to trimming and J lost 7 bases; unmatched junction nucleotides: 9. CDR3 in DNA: TGCAGTGCTAGCGTTACAGGGGGCGCGGGTGAAAAACTGTTTTTT. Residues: CSASVTGGAGEKLFF.

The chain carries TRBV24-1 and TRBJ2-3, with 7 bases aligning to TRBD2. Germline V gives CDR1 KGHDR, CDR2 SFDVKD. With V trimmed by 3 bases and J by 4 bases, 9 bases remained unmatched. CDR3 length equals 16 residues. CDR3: CATSDISEGGPDTQYF. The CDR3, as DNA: TGTGCCACCAGTGATATCTCTGAGGGAGGGCCAGATACGCAGTATTTT.

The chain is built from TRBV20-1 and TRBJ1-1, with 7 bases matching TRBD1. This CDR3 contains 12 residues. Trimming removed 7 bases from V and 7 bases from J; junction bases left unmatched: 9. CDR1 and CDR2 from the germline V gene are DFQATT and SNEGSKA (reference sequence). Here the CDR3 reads CSGGGDSFEAFF. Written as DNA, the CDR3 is TGCAGTGGGGGGGGGGACAGTTTTGAAGCTTTCTTT.

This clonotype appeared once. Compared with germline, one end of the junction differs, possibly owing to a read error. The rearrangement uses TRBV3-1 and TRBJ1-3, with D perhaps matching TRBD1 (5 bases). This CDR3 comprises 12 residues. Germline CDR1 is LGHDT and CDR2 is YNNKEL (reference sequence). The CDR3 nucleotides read TGTGCCAGCACTGGGGGAAGAAACACCACATATTTT. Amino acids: CASTGGRNTTYF. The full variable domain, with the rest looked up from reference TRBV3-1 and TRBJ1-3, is DTAVSQTPKYLVTQMGNDKSIKCEQNLGHDTMYWYKQDSKKFLKIMFSYNNKELIINETVPNRFSPKSPDKAHLNLHINSLELGDSAVYFCASTGGRNTTYFGEGSWLTVV.